This TCR beta chain was sequenced for a study of long-term antiretroviral therapy in people with HIV. CDR1 SGHDT and CDR2 YYEEEE come from the germline V gene. This CDR3 comprises 13 residues. Trimming took 2 bases from V and 1 from J, leaving 6 bases between them. The content of samples before DNA extraction was about 0.9-11 million cryopreserved PBMC. The assay, immunoSEQ v3.0, was run at survey level. Clones were sequenced by immunoSEQ multiplex PCR, and TCRdb holds only the in-frame ones, with some missing. The repertoire holds 15,000 or so clones, with roughly 88% as singletons. Study-level findings and limits: In samples taken after ART, diversity increased but remained below transplant donor control levels.

Note on this clone: Its antigen is undetermined.

This receptor was taken from a woman aged 30 to 39 with HIV. The sequencing here drew on unsorted PBMCs, taken 2.3 to 2.4 years before starting antiretroviral therapy. V is TRBV5-6 and J is TRBJ1-1; no clear D gene. For the CDR3, the DNA is TGTGCCAGCAGCTTTGCGGGGAACACTGAAGCTTTCTTT. Translated, it gives CASSFAGNTEAFF.